Below, 3 T cell receptor beta chains from the same sample are listed, as sequenced in a study of Tregs in tolerant kidney transplant recipients. Profiling relied on immunoSEQ multiplex PCR, and the TCRdb table lists in-frame clones only, not all of them. The sample contains under 50,000 clones, 75% to 95% of which appear only once. Sequenced: Tregs from blood. Receptor source: a human donor in good health.

The V call is TRBV2, the J call TRBJ2-5; D possibly matches TRBD1 or TRBD2 (5 bases each). The J call may be incorrect, as the DNA end agrees better with TRBJ2-7. The CDR3 is 14 residues long. The germline V gene has CDR1 SNHLY and CDR2 FYNNEI. The CDR3 nucleotides read TGTGCCAGCAGTGGGCCCCCACTAGACAGCGAGCAGTACTTC. Amino acid sequence: CASSGPPLDSEQYF.

The chain carries TRBV5-1 and TRBJ2-1; the match to TRBD2 covers 13 bases. The CDR3 has 14 amino acids. V dropped 4 bases and J dropped 12; count of bases not matched to a gene: 7. Germline values: CDR1 SGHRS, CDR2 YFSETQ. The chain's CDR3 is CASSGTSGRGGQFF. The DNA for the CDR3 is TGCGCCAGCAGCGGCACTAGCGGGAGGGGAGGGCAGTTCTTC.

The genes are TRBV7-8 and TRBJ2-4; D remains ambiguous. Germline values: CDR1 SGHVS, CDR2 FQNEAQ. V was pared by 0 bases and J by 7 bases, with 10 bases between. This CDR3 is built from 14 residues. The CDR3: CASSLATSLNIQYF. The CDR3 DNA follows: TGTGCCAGCAGCTTAGCAACCAGCCTCAACATTCAGTACTTC.